This T cell receptor beta chain stems from a study of somatic mutations in cytotoxic T cells in rheumatoid arthritis. In its sample, this clone is medium-sized. This table comes from immunoSEQ multiplex PCR, and its TCRdb copy is limited to in-frame clones, with some not included. The data contain about 15,000 clones, more than 70% of them singletons. Per the germline V gene, CDR1 is PRHDT and CDR2 is FYEKMQ (reference sequence). V shed 4 bases and J shed 7 bases, with 14 bases lying between them. There are 14 residues in the CDR3. Sequencing input: CD8+ T cells sorted from blood. This receptor was identified in an adult with rheumatoid arthritis. This sequence joins TRBV13 and TRBJ2-1; weak D call: TRBD1 (6 bases). This CDR3 reads CASSWGKGVNEQFF. CDR3 nucleotides: TGTGCCAGCAGCTGGGGAAAGGGGGTAAATGAGCAGTTCTTC.